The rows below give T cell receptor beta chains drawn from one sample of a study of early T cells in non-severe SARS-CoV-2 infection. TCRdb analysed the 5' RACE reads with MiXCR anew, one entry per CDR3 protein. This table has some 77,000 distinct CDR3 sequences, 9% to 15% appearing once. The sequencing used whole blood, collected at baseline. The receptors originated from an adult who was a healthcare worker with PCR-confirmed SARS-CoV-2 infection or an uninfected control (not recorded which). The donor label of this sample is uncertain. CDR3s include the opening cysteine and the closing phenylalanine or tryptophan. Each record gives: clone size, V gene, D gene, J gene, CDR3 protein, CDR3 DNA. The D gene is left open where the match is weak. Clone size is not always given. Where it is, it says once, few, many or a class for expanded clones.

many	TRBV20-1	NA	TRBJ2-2	CSATDRQTNTGELFF	TGCAGTGCTACTGACAGGCAAACGAACACCGGGGAGCTGTTTTTT
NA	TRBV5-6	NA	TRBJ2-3	CASSLAGAGISTDTQYF	TGTGCCAGCAGCTTGGCCGGGGCGGGCATTAGCACAGATACGCAGTATTTT
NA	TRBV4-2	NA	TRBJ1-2	CASSPPGDGYTF	TGTGCCAGCAGCCCCCCAGGAGATGGCTACACCTTC
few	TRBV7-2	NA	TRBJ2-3	CASSLAPSTDTQYF	TGTGCCAGCAGCTTAGCTCCCAGCACAGATACGCAGTATTTT
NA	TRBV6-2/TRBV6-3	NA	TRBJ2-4	CASSYAQHLAKNIQYF	TGTGCCAGCAGTTACGCCCAACATCTAGCCAAAAACATTCAGTACTTC
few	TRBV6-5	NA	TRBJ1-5	CASRMGSNQPQHF	TGTGCCAGCCGGATGGGGAGCAATCAGCCCCAGCATTTT
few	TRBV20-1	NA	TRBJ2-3	CSARAGTQQYF	TGCAGTGCTAGAGCCGGGACTCAGCAGTATTTT
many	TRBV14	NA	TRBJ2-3	CASSQDVTSRQYF	TGTGCCAGCAGCCAAGATGTGACTAGTCGGCAGTATTTT
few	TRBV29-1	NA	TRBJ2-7	CSVQSRFSYEQYF	TGCAGCGTCCAAAGTCGGTTTTCCTACGAGCAGTACTTC
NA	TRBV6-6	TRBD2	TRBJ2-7	CASSYLGGVPFSYEQYF	TGTGCCAGCAGTTACTTGGGAGGGGTACCATTCTCCTACGAGCAGTACTTC
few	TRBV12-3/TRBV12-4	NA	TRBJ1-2	CASSPGINYGYTF	TGTGCCAGCAGCCCCGGGATTAACTATGGCTACACCTTC